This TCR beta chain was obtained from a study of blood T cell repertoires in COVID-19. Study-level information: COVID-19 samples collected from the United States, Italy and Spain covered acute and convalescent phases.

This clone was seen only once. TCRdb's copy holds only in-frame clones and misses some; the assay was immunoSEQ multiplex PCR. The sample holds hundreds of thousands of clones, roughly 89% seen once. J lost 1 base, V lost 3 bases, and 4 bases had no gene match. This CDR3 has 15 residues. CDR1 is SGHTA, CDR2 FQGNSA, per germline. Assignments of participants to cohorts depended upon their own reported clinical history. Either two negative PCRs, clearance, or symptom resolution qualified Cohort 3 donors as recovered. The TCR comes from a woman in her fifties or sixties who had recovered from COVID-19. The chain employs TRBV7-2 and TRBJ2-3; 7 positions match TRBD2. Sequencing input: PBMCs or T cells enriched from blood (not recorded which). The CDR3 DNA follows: TGTGCCAGCAGCTTTCCGGCGGGGGGCACAGATACGCAGTATTTT. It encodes CASSFPAGGTDTQYF.